Listed below are T cell receptor beta chains from one sample, sequenced in a study of cytomegalovirus exposure and HLA in healthy donors. Libraries were prepared by immunoSEQ multiplex PCR; TCRdb keeps only in-frame clonotypes and omits some of them. The repertoire holds about 170,000 clones, with roughly 72% as singletons. Sequenced input: PBMCs. Receptors originate from a woman in her 30s in good health and CMV-seropositive. CDR3s include the opening cysteine and the closing phenylalanine or tryptophan. Fields, in order: J gene, V gene, CDR3 protein.

j_gene: TRBJ1-4
v_gene: TRBV2
CDR3aa: CASSYRQGEKLFF

j_gene: TRBJ1-4
v_gene: TRBV30
CDR3aa: CAWSRNRGRNEKLFF

j_gene: TRBJ2-7
v_gene: TRBV7-6
CDR3aa: CASSSRLGLAGSYEQYF

j_gene: TRBJ2-5
v_gene: TRBV5-8
CDR3aa: CASSLETSGQTQYF

j_gene: TRBJ2-5
v_gene: TRBV5-4
CDR3aa: CASSQKAGGLETQYF

j_gene: TRBJ2-2
v_gene: TRBV29-1
CDR3aa: CSVEVGTSGYMELFF

j_gene: TRBJ2-3
v_gene: TRBV7-2
CDR3aa: CASSLVLVSTDTQYF

j_gene: TRBJ1-5
v_gene: TRBV7-8
CDR3aa: CASSRILDRVNSNQPQHF

j_gene: TRBJ1-3
v_gene: TRBV27
CDR3aa: CASKLREGFENTIYF

j_gene: TRBJ1-5
v_gene: TRBV7-2
CDR3aa: CASSLQGYNQPQHF

j_gene: TRBJ1-1
v_gene: TRBV27
CDR3aa: CASSLEGTEAFF

j_gene: TRBJ1-1
v_gene: TRBV5-6
CDR3aa: CASAPGTGGAWNTEAFF

j_gene: TRBJ2-1
v_gene: TRBV6-5
CDR3aa: CASNIRGALQEQFF

j_gene: TRBJ1-5
v_gene: TRBV7-2
CDR3aa: CASSSQGRGQPQHF

j_gene: TRBJ1-4
v_gene: TRBV27
CDR3aa: CASSLVNSINEKLFF

j_gene: TRBJ1-6
v_gene: TRBV5-1
CDR3aa: CASSVARGTGLNSPLHF

j_gene: TRBJ2-1
v_gene: TRBV29-1
CDR3aa: CSVDGQSYNEQFF

j_gene: TRBJ2-1
v_gene: TRBV9
CDR3aa: CASSVGSLAGSDEQFF

j_gene: TRBJ2-7
v_gene: TRBV29-1
CDR3aa: CSGQRVPEGEQYF

j_gene: TRBJ2-3
v_gene: TRBV30
CDR3aa: CAWSNGNTDTQYF

j_gene: TRBJ2-1
v_gene: TRBV9
CDR3aa: CASSVGPAASGSPEQFF

j_gene: TRBJ1-2
v_gene: TRBV5-6
CDR3aa: CASSLWDRGPNYGYTF

j_gene: TRBJ1-2
v_gene: TRBV9
CDR3aa: CASSVVSGAAFYGYTF

j_gene: TRBJ1-2
v_gene: TRBV28
CDR3aa: CASSFVGAGNYGYTF

j_gene: NA
v_gene: TRBV6-5
CDR3aa: CASSYNRVSYEQYF

j_gene: TRBJ1-2
v_gene: TRBV19
CDR3aa: CASHPDRAPLYGYTF

j_gene: TRBJ1-2
v_gene: TRBV10-2
CDR3aa: CASAPGQGYYGYTF

j_gene: TRBJ2-7
v_gene: TRBV29-1
CDR3aa: CSVGRDRGSEQYF

j_gene: TRBJ1-2
v_gene: TRBV5-6
CDR3aa: CASSFWDRVGYTF

j_gene: TRBJ2-7
v_gene: TRBV7-2
CDR3aa: CASSDTLAYEQYF

j_gene: TRBJ2-7
v_gene: TRBV6-5
CDR3aa: CASSNSYEQYF

j_gene: TRBJ2-5
v_gene: TRBV5-3
CDR3aa: CARSYGTNKYAQETQYF

j_gene: NA
v_gene: TRBV29-1
CDR3aa: CSVEDRYYSYEQYF

j_gene: TRBJ2-1
v_gene: TRBV27
CDR3aa: CASSIDRILFF

j_gene: TRBJ1-4
v_gene: TRBV7-8
CDR3aa: CATGQGPNEKLFF

j_gene: TRBJ2-1
v_gene: TRBV11-2
CDR3aa: CASSPQGEFYNEQFF

j_gene: TRBJ2-7
v_gene: TRBV7-9
CDR3aa: CASSLVTGEQYF

j_gene: TRBJ2-2
v_gene: TRBV11-3
CDR3aa: CASSLDRDTGELFF

j_gene: TRBJ2-3
v_gene: TRBV9
CDR3aa: CASSARTITSTDTQYF

j_gene: TRBJ1-1
v_gene: TRBV30
CDR3aa: CAWSGQTGVNTEAFF

j_gene: TRBJ2-3
v_gene: TRBV7-2
CDR3aa: CASSLDGAGGLADTQYF

j_gene: TRBJ1-2
v_gene: TRBV6-1
CDR3aa: CASLVTGLYGYTF

j_gene: TRBJ1-6
v_gene: TRBV19
CDR3aa: CASSITGINSPLHF

j_gene: TRBJ1-5
v_gene: TRBV2
CDR3aa: CASKMTDNQPQHF

j_gene: TRBJ1-6
v_gene: TRBV5-4
CDR3aa: CASSLKGDNSPLHF

j_gene: TRBJ1-5
v_gene: TRBV7-8
CDR3aa: CASSLWAQGNQPQHF

j_gene: TRBJ2-1
v_gene: TRBV28
CDR3aa: CASSLAGGQSYNEQFF

j_gene: TRBJ2-7
v_gene: TRBV2
CDR3aa: CASSEEPPFGGESYEQYF

j_gene: TRBJ1-5
v_gene: TRBV11-2
CDR3aa: CASSLGTGGTSNQPQHF

j_gene: TRBJ1-1
v_gene: TRBV28
CDR3aa: CASSSPPGRNTEAFF

j_gene: TRBJ2-2
v_gene: TRBV28
CDR3aa: CASSYGGNTGELFF

j_gene: TRBJ1-3
v_gene: TRBV7-2
CDR3aa: CASSFLNTIYF

j_gene: TRBJ2-2
v_gene: TRBV5-1
CDR3aa: CASSLAPTGESGELFF

j_gene: TRBJ1-2
v_gene: TRBV10-3
CDR3aa: CAIRTGGSWGYTF